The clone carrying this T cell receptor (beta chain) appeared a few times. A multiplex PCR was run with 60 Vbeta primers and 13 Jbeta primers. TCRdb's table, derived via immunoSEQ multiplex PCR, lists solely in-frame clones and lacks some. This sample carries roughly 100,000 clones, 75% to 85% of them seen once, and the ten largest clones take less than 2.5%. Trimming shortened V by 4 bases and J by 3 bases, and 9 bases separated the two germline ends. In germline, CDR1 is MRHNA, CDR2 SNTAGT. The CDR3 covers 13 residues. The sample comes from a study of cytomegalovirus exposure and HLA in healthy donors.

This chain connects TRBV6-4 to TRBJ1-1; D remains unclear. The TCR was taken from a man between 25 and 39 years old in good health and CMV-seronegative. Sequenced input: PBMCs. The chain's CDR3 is CASSVKTDTEAFF. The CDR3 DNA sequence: TGTGCCAGCAGTGTGAAAACAGACACTGAAGCTTTCTTT.